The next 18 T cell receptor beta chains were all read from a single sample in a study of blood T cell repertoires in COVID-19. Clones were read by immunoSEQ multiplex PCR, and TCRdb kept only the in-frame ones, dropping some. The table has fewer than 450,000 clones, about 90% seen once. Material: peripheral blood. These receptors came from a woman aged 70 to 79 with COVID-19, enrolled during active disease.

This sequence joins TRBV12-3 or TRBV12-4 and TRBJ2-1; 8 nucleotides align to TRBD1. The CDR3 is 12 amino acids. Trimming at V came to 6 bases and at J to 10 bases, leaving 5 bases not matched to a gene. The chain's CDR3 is CASRGQVGEQFF. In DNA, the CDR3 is TGTGCCAGCAGGGGACAGGTAGGGGAGCAGTTCTTC.

DNA of the CDR3: TGTGCCCAGGGTCTTAACTATGGCTACACCTTC. It codes for CAQGLNYGYTF. The chain combines TRBV30 with TRBJ1-2, with D perhaps matching TRBD1 (5 bases). There are 11 residues in the CDR3. Looked up from germline, CDR1 is GTSNPN and CDR2 is SVGIG (reference sequence). Trimming stripped 8 bases from V and 1 base from J, with 8 bases between. Combining the CDR3 with reference TRBV30 and TRBJ1-2 gives the whole variable domain SQTIHQWPATLVQPVGSPLSLECTVEGTSNPNLYWYRQAAGRGLQLLFYSVGIGQISSEVPQNLSASRPQDRQFILSSKKLLLSDSGFYLCAQGLNYGYTFGSGTRLTVV.

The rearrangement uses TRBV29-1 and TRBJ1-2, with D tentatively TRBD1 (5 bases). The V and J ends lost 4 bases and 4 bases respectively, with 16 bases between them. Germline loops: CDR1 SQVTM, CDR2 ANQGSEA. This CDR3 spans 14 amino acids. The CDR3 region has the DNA TGCAGCGTTGCTCGGGTAGGGGCGACCTATGGCTACACCTTC. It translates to CSVARVGATYGYTF.

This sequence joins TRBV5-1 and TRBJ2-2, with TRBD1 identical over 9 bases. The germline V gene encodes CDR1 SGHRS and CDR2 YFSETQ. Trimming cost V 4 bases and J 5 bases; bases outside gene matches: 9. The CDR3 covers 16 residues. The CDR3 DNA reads TGCGCCAGCAGCCCACCGGACAGGGGACGTACCGGGGAGCTGTTTTTT. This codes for CASSPPDRGRTGELFF.

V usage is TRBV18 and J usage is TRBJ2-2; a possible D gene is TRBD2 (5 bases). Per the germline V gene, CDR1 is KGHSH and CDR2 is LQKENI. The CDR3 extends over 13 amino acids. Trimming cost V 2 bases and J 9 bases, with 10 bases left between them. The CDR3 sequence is CASSPERARELFF. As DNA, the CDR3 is TGTGCCAGCTCACCAGAGAGGGCGAGGGAGCTGTTTTTT.

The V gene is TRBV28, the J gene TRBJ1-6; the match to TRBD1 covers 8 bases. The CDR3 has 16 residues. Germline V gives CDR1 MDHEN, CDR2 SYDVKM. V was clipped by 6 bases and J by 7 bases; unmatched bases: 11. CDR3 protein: CASRFIAGGRNSPLHF. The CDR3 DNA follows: TGTGCCAGCAGGTTTATCGCAGGGGGCAGGAATTCACCCCTCCACTTT.

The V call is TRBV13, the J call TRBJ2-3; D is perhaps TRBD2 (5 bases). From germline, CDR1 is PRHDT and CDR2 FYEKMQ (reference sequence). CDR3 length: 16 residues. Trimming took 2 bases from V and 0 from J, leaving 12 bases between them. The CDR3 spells CASSLSSGRSTDTQYF. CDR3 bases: TGTGCCAGCAGCTTATCAAGCGGTCGTAGCACAGATACGCAGTATTTT.

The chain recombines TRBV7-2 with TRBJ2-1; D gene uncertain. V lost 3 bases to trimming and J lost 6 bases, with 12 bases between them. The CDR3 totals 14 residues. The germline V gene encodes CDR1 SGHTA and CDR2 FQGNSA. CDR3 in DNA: TGTGCCAGCAGCTTCTCCCCCAGTGGCAATGAGCAGTTCTTC. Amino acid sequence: CASSFSPSGNEQFF.

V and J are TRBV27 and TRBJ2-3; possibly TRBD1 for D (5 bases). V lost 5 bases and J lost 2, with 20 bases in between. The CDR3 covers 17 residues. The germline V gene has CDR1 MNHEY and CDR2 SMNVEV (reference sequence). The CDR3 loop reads CASSLTLQERPTDTQYF. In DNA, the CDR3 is TGTGCCAGCAGTCTGACCCTACAGGAAAGGCCCACAGATACGCAGTATTTT.

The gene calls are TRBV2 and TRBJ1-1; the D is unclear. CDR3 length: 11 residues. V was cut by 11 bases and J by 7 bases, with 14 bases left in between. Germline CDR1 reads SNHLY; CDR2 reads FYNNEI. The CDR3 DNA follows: TGTGCCGGGCTTTTGGTCGGTGAAGCTTTCTTT. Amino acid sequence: CAGLLVGEAFF.

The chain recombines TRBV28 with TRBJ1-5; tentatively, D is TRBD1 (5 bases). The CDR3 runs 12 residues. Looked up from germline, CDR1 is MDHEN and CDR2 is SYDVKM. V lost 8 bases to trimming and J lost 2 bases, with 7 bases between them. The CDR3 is CASLRGNQPQHF. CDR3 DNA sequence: TGTGCCAGCCTCAGGGGCAATCAGCCCCAGCATTTT.

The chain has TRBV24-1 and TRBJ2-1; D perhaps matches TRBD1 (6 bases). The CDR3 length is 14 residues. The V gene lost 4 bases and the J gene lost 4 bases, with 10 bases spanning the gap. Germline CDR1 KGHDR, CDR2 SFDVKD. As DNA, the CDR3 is TGTGCCACCAGTGAAACAGGGTGGTACAATGAGCAGTTCTTC. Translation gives CATSETGWYNEQFF.

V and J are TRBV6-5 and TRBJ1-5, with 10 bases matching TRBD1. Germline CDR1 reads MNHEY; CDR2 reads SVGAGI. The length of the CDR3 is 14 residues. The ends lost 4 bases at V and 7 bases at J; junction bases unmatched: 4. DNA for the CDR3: TGTGCCAGCAGTTGGGACAGGGGAGAACAGCCCCAGCATTTT. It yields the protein CASSWDRGEQPQHF.

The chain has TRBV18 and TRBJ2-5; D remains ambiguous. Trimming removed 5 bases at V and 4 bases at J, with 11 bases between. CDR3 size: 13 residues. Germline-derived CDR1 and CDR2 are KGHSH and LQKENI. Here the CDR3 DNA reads TGTGCCAGCTCAATCAGTCCCATAGAGACCCAGTACTTC. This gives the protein CASSISPIETQYF.

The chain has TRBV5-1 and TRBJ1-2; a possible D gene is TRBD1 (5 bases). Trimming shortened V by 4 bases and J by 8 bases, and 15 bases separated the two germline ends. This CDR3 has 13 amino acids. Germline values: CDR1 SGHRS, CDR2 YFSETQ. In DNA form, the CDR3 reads TGCGCCAGCAGCCCCGACGGGGGTTCGGGCTACACCTTC. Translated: CASSPDGGSGYTF.

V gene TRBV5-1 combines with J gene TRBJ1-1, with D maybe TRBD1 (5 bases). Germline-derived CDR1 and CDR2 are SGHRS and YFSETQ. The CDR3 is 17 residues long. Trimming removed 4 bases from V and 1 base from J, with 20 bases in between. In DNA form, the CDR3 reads TGCGCCAGCAGCCAGTACGTTCCGGGGGATACGAACACTGAAGCTTTCTTT. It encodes CASSQYVPGDTNTEAFF.

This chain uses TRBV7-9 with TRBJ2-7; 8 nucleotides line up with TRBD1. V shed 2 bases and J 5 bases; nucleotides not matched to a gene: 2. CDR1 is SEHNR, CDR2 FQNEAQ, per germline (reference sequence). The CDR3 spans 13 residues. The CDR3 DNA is TGTGCCAGCAGCTTACAGGGGGCGAACGAGCAGTACTTC. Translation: CASSLQGANEQYF.

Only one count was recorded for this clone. The CDR3 sequence: CASSLVASGVGELFF. CDR3 DNA: TGTGCCAGCAGCTTAGTCGCTAGCGGGGTTGGGGAGCTGTTTTTT. The rearrangement uses TRBV11-2 and TRBJ2-2; 9 nucleotides match TRBD2. Germline CDR1 SGHAT, CDR2 FQNNGV. After removal of 1 base from V and 8 bases from J, the junction contained 5 bases not matched to a gene. The CDR3 length is 15 residues. Using reference TRBV11-2 and TRBJ2-2 for the parts outside the CDR3, the full variable domain is EAGVAQSPRYKIIEKRQSVAFWCNPISGHATLYWYQQILGQGPKLLIQFQNNGVVDDSQLPKDRFSAERLKGVDSTLKIQPAKLEDSAVYLCASSLVASGVGELFFGEGSRLTVL.